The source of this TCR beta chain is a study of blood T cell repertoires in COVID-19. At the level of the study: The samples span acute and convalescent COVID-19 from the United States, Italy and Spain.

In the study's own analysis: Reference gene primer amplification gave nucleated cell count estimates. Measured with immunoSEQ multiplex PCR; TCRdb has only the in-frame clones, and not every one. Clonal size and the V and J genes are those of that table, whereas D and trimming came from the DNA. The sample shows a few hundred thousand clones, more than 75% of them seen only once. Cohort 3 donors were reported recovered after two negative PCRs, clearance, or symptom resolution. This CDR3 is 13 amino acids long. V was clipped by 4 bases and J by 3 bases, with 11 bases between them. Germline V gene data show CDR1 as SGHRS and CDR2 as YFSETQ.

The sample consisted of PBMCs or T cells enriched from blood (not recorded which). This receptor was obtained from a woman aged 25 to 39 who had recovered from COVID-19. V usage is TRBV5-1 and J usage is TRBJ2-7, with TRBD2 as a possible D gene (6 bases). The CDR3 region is CASSLTGDYEQYF. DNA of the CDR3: TGCGCCAGCAGCCTGACGGGGGACTACGAGCAGTACTTC.